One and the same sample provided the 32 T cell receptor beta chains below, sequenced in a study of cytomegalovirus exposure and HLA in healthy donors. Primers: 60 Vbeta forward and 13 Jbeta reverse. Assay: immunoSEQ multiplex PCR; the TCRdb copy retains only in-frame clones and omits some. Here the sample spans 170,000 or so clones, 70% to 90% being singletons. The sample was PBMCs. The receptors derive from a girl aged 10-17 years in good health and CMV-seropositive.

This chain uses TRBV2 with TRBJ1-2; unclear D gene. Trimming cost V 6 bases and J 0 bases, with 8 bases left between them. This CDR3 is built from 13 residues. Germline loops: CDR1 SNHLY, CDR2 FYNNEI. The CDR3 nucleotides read TGTGCCAGCAGCACAGAGTCTAACTATGGCTACACCTTC. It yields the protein CASSTESNYGYTF.

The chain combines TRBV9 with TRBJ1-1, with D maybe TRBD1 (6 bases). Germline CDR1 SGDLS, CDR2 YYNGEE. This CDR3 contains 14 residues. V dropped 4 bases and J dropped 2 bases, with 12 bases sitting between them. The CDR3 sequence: CASSIQGSNTEAFF. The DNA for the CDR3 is TGTGCCAGCAGCATACAGGGTTCCAACACTGAAGCTTTCTTT. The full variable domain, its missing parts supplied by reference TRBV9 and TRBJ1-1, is DSGVTQTPKHLITATGQRVTLRCSPRSGDLSVYWYQQSLDQGLQFLIQYYNGEERAKGNILERFSAQQFPDLHSELNLSSLELGDSALYFCASSIQGSNTEAFFGQGTRLTVV.

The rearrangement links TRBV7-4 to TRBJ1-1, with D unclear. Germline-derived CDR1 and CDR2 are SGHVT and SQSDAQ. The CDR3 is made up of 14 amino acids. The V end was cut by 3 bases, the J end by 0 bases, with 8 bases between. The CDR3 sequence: CASSLGRMNTEAFF. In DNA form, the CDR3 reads TGTGCCAGCAGCTTGGGCAGAATGAACACTGAAGCTTTCTTT. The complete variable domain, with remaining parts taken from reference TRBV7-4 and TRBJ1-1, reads GAGVSQSPRYKVAKRGRDVALRCDSISGHVTLYWYRQTLGQGSEVLTYSQSDAQRDKSGRPSGRFSAERPERSVSTLKIQRTEQGDSAVYLCASSLGRMNTEAFFGQGTRLTVV.

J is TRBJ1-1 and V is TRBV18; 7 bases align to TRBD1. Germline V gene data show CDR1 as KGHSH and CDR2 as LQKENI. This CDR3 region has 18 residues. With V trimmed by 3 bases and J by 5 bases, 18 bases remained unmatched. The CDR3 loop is CASSPRPITGEGGTEAFF. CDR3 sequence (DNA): TGTGCCAGCTCACCGCGGCCAATCACAGGGGAAGGAGGGACTGAAGCTTTCTTT. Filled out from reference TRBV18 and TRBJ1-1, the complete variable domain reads NAGVMQNPRHLVRRRGQEARLRCSPMKGHSHVYWYRQLPEEGLKFMVYLQKENIIDESGMPKERFSAEFPKEGPSILRIQQVVRGDSAAYFCASSPRPITGEGGTEAFFGQGTRLTVV.

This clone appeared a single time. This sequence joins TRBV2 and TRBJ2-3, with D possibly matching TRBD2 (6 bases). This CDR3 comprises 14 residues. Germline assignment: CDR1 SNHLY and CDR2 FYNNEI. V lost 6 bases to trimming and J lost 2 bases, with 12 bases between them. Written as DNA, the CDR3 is TGTGCCAGCAGGAGGAGGGAGTTCACAGATACGCAGTATTTT. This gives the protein CASRRREFTDTQYF.

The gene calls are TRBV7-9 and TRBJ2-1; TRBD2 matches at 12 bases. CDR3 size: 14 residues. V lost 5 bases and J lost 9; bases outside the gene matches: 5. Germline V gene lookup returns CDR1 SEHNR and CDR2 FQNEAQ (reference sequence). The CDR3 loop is CASSTRLAGVEQFF. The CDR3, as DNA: TGTGCCAGCAGCACTCGACTAGCGGGGGTTGAGCAGTTCTTC.

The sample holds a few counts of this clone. The CDR3 DNA is TGCGCCAGCAGCTTGTTCGAGTCTTCCACTGAAGCTTTCTTT. Encoded protein: CASSLFESSTEAFF. The chain recombines TRBV5-1 with TRBJ1-1; no reliable D call. The germline V gene encodes CDR1 SGHRS and CDR2 YFSETQ. This CDR3 region has 14 residues. V dropped 1 base and J dropped 4 bases, with 11 bases sitting between them.

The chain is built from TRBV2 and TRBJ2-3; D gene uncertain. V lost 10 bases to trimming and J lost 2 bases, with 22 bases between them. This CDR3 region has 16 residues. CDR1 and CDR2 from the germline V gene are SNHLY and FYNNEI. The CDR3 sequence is CATQTGSQSFTDTQYF. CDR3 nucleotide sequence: TGTGCCACCCAGACCGGGTCCCAGAGCTTCACAGATACGCAGTATTTT. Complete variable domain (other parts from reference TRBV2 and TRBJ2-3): EPEVTQTPSHQVTQMGQEVILRCVPISNHLYFYWYRQILGQKVEFLVSFYNNEISEKSEIFDDQFSVERPDGSNFTLKIRSTKLEDSAMYFCATQTGSQSFTDTQYFGPGTRLTVL.

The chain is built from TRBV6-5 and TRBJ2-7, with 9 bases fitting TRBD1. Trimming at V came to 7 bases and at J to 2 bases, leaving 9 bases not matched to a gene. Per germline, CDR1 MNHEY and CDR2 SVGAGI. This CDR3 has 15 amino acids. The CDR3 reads CASKPFRDRAYEQYF. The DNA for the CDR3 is TGTGCCAGCAAACCCTTCCGGGACAGGGCCTACGAGCAGTACTTC.

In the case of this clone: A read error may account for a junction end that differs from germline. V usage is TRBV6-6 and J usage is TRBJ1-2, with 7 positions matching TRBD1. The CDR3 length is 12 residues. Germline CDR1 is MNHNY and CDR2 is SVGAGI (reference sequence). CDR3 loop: CASLGQDERGNF. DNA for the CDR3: TGTGCCAGTTTAGGACAGGACGAGCGGGGGAACTTC.

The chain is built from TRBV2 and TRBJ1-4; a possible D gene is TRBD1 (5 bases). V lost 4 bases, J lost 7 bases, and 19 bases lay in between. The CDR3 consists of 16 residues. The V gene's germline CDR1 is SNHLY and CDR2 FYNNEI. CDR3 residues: CASSGGRGSGSEKLFF. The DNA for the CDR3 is TGTGCCAGCAGTGGGGGGAGGGGCAGTGGATCTGAAAAACTGTTTTTT. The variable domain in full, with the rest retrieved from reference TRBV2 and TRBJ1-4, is EPEVTQTPSHQVTQMGQEVILRCVPISNHLYFYWYRQILGQKVEFLVSFYNNEISEKSEIFDDQFSVERPDGSNFTLKIRSTKLEDSAMYFCASSGGRGSGSEKLFFGSGTQLSVL.

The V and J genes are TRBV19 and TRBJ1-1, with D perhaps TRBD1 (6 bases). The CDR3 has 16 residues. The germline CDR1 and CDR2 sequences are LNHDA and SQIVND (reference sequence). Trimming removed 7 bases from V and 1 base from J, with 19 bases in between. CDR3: CASTPNSGHQNTEAFF. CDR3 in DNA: TGTGCCAGTACCCCTAACTCGGGACATCAGAACACTGAAGCTTTCTTT.

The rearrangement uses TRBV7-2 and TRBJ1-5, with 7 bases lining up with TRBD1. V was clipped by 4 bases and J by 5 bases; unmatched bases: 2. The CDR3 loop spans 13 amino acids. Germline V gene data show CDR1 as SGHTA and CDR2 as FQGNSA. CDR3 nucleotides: TGTGCCAGCAGCTCTACAGGGGATCAGCCCCAGCATTTT. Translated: CASSSTGDQPQHF.

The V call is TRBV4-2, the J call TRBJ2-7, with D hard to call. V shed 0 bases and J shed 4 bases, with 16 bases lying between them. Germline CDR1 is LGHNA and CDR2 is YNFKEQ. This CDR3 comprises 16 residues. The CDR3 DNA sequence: TGTGCCAGCAGCCAAGAATCGGCGGTGAATGGGTACGAGCAGTACTTC. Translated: CASSQESAVNGYEQYF.

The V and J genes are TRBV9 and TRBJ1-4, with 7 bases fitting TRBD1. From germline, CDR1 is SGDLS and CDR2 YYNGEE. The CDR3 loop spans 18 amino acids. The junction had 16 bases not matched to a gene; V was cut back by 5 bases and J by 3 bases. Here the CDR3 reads CASSYGTEANSANEKLFF. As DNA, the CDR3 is TGTGCCAGCAGTTATGGGACAGAGGCTAATTCGGCTAATGAAAAACTGTTTTTT.

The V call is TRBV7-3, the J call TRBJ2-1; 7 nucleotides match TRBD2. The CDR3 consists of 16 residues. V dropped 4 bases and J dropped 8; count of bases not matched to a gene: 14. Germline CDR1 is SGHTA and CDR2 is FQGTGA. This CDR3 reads CASSSRGGRDPHEQFF. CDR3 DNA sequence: TGTGCCAGCAGCTCCCGGGGAGGGAGGGATCCCCATGAGCAGTTCTTC.

The CDR3 DNA reads as TGTGCCAGCAGTGAATTTCAGGGGGACACTGAAGCTTTCTTT. This codes for CASSEFQGDTEAFF. The gene calls are TRBV2 and TRBJ1-1; 7 bases are shared with TRBD1. The germline gives CDR1 SNHLY, CDR2 FYNNEI. Trimming cost V 2 bases and J 3 bases; bases outside gene matches: 3. This CDR3 is built from 14 residues.

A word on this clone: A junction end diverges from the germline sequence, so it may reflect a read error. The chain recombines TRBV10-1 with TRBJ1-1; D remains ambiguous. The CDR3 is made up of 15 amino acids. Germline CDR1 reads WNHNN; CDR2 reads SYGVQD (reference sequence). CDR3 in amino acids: CANSEGSGWTPEAFF. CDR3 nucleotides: TGCGCCAACAGTGAAGGTTCAGGTTGGACTCCTGAAGCTTTCTTT.

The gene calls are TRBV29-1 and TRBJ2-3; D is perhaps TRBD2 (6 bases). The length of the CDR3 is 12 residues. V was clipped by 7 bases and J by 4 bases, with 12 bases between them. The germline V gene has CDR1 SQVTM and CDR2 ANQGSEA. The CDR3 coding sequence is TGCAGCGGACGCCCGGGGGCAGATACGCAGTATTTT. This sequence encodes CSGRPGADTQYF.

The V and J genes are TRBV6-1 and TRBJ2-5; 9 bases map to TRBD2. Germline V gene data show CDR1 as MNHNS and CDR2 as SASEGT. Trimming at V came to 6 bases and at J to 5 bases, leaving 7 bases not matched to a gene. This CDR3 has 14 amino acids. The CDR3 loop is CASRVAGAVETQYF. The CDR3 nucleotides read TGTGCCAGCAGGGTAGCGGGGGCGGTGGAGACCCAGTACTTC.

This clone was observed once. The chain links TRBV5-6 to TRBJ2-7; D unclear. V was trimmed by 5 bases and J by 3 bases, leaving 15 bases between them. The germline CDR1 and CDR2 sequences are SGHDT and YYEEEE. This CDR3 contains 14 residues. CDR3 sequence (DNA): TGTGCCAGCAGGTCGACGAAGAGGATCTACGAGCAGTACTTC. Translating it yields CASRSTKRIYEQYF. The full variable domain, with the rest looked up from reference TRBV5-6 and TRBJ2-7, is DAGVTQSPTHLIKTRGQQVTLRCSPKSGHDTVSWYQQALGQGPQFIFQYYEEEERQRGNFPDRFSGHQFPNYSSELNVNALLLGDSALYLCASRSTKRIYEQYFGPGTRLTVT.

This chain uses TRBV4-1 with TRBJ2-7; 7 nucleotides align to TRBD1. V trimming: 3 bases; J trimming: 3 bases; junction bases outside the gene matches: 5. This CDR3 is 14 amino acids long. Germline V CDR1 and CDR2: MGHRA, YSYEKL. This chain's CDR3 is CASSHPGQRYEQYF. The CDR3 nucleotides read TGCGCCAGCAGCCACCCGGGACAGCGCTACGAGCAGTACTTC.

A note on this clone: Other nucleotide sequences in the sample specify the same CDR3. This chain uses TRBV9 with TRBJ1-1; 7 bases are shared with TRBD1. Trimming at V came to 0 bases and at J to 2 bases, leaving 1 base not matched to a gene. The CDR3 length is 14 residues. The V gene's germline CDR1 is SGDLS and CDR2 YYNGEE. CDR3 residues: CASSVGQGNTEAFF. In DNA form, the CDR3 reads TGTGCCAGCAGCGTAGGACAGGGAAACACTGAAGCTTTCTTT.

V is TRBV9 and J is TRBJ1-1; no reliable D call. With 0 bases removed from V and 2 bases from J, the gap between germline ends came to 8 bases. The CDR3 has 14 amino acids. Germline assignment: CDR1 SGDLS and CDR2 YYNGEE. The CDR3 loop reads CASSVGEVNTEAFF. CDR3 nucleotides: TGTGCCAGCAGCGTAGGGGAGGTTAACACTGAAGCTTTCTTT.

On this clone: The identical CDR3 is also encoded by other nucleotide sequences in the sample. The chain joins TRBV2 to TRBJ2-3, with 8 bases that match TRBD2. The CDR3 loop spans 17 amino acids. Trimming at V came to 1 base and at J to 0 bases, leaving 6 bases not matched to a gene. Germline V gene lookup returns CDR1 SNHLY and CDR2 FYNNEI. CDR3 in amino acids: CASSEVTSGLSTDTQYF. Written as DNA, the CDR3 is TGTGCCAGCAGTGAAGTTACTAGCGGCCTGAGCACAGATACGCAGTATTTT.

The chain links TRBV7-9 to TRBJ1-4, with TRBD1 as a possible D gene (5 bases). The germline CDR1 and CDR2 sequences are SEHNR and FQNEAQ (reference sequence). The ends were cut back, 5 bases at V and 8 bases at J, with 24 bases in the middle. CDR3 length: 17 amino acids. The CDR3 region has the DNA TGTGCCAGCAGCATCTTCCCGACAGAATCTATGAAGGAAAAACTGTTTTTT. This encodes CASSIFPTESMKEKLFF.

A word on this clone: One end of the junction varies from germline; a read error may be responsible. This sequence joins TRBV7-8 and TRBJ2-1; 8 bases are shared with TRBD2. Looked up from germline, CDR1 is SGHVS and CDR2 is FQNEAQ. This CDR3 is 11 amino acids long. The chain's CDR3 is CASSPGGTSIF. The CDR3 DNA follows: TGTGCCAGCAGCCCCGGGGGGACTAGTATCTTC.

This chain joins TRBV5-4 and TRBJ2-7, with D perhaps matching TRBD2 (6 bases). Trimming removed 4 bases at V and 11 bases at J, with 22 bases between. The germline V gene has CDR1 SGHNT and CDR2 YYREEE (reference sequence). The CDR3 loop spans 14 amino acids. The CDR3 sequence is CASSRPGGSPGEYF. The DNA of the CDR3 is TGTGCCAGCAGCCGACCCGGTGGGAGCCCGGGGGAGTACTTC.

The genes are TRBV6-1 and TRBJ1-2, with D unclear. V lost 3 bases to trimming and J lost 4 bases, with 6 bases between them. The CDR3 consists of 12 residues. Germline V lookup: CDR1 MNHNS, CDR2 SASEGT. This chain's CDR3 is CASSDEGYGYTF. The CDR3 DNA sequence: TGTGCCAGCAGTGATGAGGGCTATGGCTACACCTTC.

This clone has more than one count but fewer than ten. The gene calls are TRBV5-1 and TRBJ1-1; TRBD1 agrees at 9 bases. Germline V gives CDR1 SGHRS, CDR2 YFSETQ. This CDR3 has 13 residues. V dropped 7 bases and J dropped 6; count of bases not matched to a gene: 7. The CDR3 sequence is CASGQGTRAEAFF. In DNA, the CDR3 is TGCGCCAGCGGACAGGGGACTCGCGCTGAAGCTTTCTTT.

The CDR3 DNA follows: TGTGCCAGCAGTGTTGATGACGGGGGGGGGTACAATGAGCAGTTCTTC. Its protein product is CASSVDDGGGYNEQFF. This chain joins TRBV6-1 and TRBJ2-1; the match to TRBD2 covers 8 bases. The ends lost 4 bases at V and 4 bases at J; junction bases unmatched: 9. The CDR3 covers 16 residues. The germline V gene encodes CDR1 MNHNS and CDR2 SASEGT.

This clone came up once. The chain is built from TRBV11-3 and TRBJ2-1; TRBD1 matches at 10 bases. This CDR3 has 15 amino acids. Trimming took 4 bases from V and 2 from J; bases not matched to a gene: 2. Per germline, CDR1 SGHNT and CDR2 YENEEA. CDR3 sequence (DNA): TGTGCCAGCAGCTCGGACAGGGGGACCTACAATGAGCAGTTCTTC. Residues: CASSSDRGTYNEQFF.